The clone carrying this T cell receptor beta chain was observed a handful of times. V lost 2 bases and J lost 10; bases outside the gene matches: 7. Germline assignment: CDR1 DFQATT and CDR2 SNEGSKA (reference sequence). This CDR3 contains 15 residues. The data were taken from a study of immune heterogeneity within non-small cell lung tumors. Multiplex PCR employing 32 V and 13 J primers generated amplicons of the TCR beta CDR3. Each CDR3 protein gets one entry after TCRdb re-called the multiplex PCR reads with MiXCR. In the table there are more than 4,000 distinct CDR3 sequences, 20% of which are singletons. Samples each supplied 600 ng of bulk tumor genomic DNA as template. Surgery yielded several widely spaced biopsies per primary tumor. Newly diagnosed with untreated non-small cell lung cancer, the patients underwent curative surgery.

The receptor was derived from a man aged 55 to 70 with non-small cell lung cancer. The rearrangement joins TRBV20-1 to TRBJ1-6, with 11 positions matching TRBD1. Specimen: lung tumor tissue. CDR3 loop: CSARRTGTGGSPLHF. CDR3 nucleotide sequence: TGCAGTGCTAGAAGAACCGGGACAGGGGGGTCACCCCTCCACTTT.